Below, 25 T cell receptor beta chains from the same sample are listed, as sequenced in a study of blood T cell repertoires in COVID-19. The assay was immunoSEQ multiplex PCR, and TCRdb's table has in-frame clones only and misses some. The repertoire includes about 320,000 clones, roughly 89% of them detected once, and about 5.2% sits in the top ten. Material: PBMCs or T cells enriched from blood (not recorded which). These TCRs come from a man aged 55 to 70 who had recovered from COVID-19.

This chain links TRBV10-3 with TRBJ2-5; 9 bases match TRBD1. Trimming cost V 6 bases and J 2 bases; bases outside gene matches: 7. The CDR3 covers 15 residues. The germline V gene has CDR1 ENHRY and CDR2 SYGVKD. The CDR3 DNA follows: TGTGCCATCAGGGGGACAGGGAGGGGTCAAGAGACCCAGTACTTC. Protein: CAIRGTGRGQETQYF.

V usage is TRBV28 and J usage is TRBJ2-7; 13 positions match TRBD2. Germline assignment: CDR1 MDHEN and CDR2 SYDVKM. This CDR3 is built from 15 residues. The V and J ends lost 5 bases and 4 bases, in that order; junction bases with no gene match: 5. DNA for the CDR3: TGTGCCAGCAGTCGGACTAGCGGGAGTACGTACGAGCAGTACTTC. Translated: CASSRTSGSTYEQYF.

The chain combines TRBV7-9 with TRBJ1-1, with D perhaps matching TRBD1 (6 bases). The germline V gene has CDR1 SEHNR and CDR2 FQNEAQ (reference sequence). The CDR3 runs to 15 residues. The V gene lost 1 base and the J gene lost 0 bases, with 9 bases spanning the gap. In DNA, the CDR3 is TGTGCCAGCAGCTTAGACGACAGGCTGAACACTGAAGCTTTCTTT. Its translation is CASSLDDRLNTEAFF.

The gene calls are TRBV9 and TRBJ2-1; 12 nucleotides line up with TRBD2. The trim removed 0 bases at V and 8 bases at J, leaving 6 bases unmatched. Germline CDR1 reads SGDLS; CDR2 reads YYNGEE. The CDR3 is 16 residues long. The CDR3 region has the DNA TGTGCCAGCAGCGTAGTTCGGACTAGCGGGGTCGATGAGCAGTTCTTC. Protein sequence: CASSVVRTSGVDEQFF. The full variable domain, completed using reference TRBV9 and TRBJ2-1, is DSGVTQTPKHLITATGQRVTLRCSPRSGDLSVYWYQQSLDQGLQFLIQYYNGEERAKGNILERFSAQQFPDLHSELNLSSLELGDSALYFCASSVVRTSGVDEQFFGPGTRLTVL.

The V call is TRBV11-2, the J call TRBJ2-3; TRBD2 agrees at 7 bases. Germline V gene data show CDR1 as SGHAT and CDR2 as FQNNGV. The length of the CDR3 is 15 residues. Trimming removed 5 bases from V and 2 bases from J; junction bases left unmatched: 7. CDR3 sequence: CASSQPGLYTDTQYF. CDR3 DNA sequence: TGTGCCAGCAGCCAACCGGGACTATACACAGATACGCAGTATTTT.

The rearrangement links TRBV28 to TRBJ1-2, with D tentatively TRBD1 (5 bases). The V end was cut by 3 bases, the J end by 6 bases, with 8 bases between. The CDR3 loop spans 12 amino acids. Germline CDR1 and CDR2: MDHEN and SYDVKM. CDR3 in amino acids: CASSLAGNGYTF. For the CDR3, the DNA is TGTGCCAGCAGTTTGGCAGGGAATGGCTACACCTTC.

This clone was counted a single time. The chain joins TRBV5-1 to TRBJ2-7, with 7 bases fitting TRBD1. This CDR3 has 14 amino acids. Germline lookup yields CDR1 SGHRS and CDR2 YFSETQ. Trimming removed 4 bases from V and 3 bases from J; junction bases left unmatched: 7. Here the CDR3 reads CASSAVTGNYEQYF. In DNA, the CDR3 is TGCGCCAGCAGCGCCGTGACAGGGAACTACGAGCAGTACTTC.

CDR3 nucleotide sequence: TGTGCCAGCAGCCCCGTCCTCTCCTACAATGAGCAGTTCTTC. Amino acids: CASSPVLSYNEQFF. The V call is TRBV7-9, the J call TRBJ2-1; no clear D. Trimming removed 5 bases from V and 0 bases from J, with 8 bases in between. Germline assignment: CDR1 SEHNR and CDR2 FQNEAQ (reference sequence). The CDR3 totals 14 residues.

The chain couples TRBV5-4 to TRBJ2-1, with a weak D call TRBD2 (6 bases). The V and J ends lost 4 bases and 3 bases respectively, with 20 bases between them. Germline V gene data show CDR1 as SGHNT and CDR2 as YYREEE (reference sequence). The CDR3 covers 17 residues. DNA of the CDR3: TGTGCCAGCAGCACCGGGGGATTGGCAGTTTTCTACAATGAGCAGTTCTTC. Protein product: CASSTGGLAVFYNEQFF.

Written as DNA, the CDR3 is TGTGCCAGCAGCCCCGGTCCGGGACAGGGGGCTTTGGAGGAGGAAAAACTGTTTTTT. Its translation: CASSPGPGQGALEEEKLFF. The rearrangement uses TRBV7-8 and TRBJ1-4; TRBD1 matches at 12 bases. Germline V gives CDR1 SGHVS, CDR2 FQNEAQ. V was pared by 5 bases and J by 8 bases, with 18 bases of the junction left unmatched. The CDR3 contains 19 residues.

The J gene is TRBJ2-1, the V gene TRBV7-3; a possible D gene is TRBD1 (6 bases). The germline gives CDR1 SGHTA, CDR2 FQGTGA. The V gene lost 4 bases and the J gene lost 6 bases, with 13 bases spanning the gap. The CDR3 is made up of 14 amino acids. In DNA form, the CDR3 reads TGTGCCAGCAGCTCCCGACAGGCTTCCAATGAGCAGTTCTTC. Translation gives CASSSRQASNEQFF.

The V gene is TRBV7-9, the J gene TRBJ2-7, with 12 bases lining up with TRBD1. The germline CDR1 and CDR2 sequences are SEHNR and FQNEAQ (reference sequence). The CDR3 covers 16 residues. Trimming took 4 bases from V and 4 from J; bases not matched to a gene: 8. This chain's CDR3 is CASSSSGTGGVYEQYF. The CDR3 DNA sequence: TGTGCCAGCAGCTCCTCCGGGACAGGGGGCGTTTACGAGCAGTACTTC.

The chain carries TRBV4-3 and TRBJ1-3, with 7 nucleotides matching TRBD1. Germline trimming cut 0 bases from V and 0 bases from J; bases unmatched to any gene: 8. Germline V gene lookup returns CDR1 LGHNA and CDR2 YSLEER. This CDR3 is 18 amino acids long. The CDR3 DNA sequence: TGCGCCAGCAGCCAAGACTTTTACAGGGGCGACTCTGGAAACACCATATATTTT. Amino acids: CASSQDFYRGDSGNTIYF.

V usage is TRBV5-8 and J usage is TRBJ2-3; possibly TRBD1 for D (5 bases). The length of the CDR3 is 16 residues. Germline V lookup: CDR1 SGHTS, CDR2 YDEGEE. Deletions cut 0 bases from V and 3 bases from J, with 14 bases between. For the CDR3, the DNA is TGTGCCAGCAGCTTGGGGCAGGGAAGAAGGACAGATACGCAGTATTTT. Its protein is CASSLGQGRRTDTQYF. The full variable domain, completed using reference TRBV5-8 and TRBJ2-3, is EAGVTQSPTHLIKTRGQQATLRCSPISGHTSVYWYQQALGLGLQFLLWYDEGEERNRGNFPPRFSGRQFPNYSSELNVNALELEDSALYLCASSLGQGRRTDTQYFGPGTRLTVL.

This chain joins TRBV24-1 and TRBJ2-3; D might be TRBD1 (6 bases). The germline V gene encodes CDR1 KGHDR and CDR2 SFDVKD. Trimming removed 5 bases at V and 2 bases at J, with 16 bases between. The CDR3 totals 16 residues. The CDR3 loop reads CATSGGTPQNTDTQYF. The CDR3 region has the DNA TGTGCCACCAGTGGGGGGACACCACAAAACACAGATACGCAGTATTTT.

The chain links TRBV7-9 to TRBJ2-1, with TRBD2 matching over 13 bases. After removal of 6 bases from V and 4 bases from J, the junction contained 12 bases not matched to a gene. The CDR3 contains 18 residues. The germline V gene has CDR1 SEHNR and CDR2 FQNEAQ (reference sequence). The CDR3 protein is CASRPLAGGGLGYNEQFF. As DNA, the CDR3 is TGTGCCAGCAGGCCACTAGCGGGAGGGGGACTGGGTTACAATGAGCAGTTCTTC.

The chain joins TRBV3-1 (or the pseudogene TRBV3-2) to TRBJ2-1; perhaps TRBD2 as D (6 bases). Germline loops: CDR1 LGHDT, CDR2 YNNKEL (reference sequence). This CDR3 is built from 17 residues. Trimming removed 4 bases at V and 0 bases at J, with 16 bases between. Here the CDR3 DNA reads TGTGCCAGCAGCCGGAGGGGCAGGAGAGACTCCTACAATGAGCAGTTCTTC. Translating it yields CASSRRGRRDSYNEQFF.

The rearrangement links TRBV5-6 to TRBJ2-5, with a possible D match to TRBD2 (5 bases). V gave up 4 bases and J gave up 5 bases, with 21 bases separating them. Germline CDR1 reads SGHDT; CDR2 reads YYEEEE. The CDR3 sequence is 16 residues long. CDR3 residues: CASSPRRRAPEETQYF. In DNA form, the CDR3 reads TGTGCCAGCAGCCCCCGACGGCGGGCGCCTGAGGAGACCCAGTACTTC. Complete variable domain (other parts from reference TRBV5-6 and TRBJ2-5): DAGVTQSPTHLIKTRGQQVTLRCSPKSGHDTVSWYQQALGQGPQFIFQYYEEEERQRGNFPDRFSGHQFPNYSSELNVNALLLGDSALYLCASSPRRRAPEETQYFGPGTRLLVL.

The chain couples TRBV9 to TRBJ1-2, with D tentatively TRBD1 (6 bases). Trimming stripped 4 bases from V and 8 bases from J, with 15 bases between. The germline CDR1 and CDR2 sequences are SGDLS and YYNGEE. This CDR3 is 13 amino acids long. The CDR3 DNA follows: TGTGCCAGCAGCCCTGACCGGGACAAAGGCTACACCTTC. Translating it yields CASSPDRDKGYTF.

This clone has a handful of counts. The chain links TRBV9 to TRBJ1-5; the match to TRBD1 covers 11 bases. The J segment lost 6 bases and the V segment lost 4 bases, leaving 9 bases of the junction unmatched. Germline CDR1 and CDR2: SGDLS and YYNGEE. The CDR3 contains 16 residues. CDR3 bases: TGTGCCAGCAGCAGCGGGACAGGGGGTTTTACTCAGCCCCAGCATTTT. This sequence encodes CASSSGTGGFTQPQHF. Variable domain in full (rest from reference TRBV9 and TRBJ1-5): DSGVTQTPKHLITATGQRVTLRCSPRSGDLSVYWYQQSLDQGLQFLIQYYNGEERAKGNILERFSAQQFPDLHSELNLSSLELGDSALYFCASSSGTGGFTQPQHFGDGTRLSIL.

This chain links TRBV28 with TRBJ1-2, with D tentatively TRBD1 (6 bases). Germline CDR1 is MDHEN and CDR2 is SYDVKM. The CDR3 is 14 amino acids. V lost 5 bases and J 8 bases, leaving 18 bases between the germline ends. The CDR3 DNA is TGTGCCAGCAGTATTAGGGGGGGTAGTATGGGCTACACCTTC. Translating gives CASSIRGGSMGYTF.

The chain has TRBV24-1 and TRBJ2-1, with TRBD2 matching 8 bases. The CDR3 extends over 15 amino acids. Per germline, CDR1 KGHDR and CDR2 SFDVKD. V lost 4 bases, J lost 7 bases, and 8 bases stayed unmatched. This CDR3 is CATSDLAGLRNEQFF. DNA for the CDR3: TGTGCCACCAGTGACCTAGCGGGTCTCCGAAATGAGCAGTTCTTC.

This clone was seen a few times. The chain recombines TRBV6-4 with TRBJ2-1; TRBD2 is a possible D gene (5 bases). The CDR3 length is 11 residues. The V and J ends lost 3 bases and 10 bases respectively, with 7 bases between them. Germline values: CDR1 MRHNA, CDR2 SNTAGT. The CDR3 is CASSEEGEQFF. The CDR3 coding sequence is TGTGCCAGCAGTGAAGAGGGAGAGCAGTTCTTC.

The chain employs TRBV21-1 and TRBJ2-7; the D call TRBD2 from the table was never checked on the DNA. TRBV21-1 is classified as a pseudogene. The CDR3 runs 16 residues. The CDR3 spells CASSKKLVRSCAEQYF. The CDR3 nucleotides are TGTGCCAGCAGCAAAAAGCTCGTTCGTTCGTGTGCCGAGCAGTACTTC.

The CDR3 loop reads CASRGLAGRVEQFF. The DNA of the CDR3 is TGTGCCAGCAGGGGACTAGCGGGACGAGTTGAGCAGTTCTTC. This sequence joins TRBV6-5 and TRBJ2-1, with 13 bases that match TRBD2. CDR3 length: 14 residues. V lost 6 bases to trimming and J lost 9 bases; unmatched junction nucleotides: 5. Germline-derived CDR1 and CDR2 are MNHEY and SVGAGI.